The 6 T cell receptor beta chains below come from one sample, sequenced in a study of blood T cell repertoires in COVID-19. Measured with immunoSEQ multiplex PCR; TCRdb has only the in-frame clones, and not every one. The data hold around 130,000 clones, with approximately 87% observed a single time. Input material: peripheral blood. Source of these receptors: a woman aged 45-59 years with acute or convalescent COVID-19.

The CDR3 region is CASSQADMNTEAFF. For the CDR3, the DNA is TGTGCCAGCAGCCAGGCGGACATGAACACTGAAGCTTTCTTT. V gene TRBV3-1 (or the pseudogene TRBV3-2) combines with J gene TRBJ1-1; weak D call: TRBD1 (5 bases). V lost 3 bases to trimming and J lost 0 bases, with 8 bases between them. There are 14 residues in the CDR3. Germline-derived CDR1 and CDR2 are LGHDT and YNNKEL (reference sequence).

The chain has TRBV6-6 and TRBJ1-5, with TRBD1 as a possible D gene (5 bases). The CDR3 is made up of 13 amino acids. Between the trimmed V and J ends, which lost 5 bases and 7 bases, there was a span of 12 bases. Germline values: CDR1 MNHNY, CDR2 SVGAGI (reference sequence). The CDR3: CASSNRISQPQHF. CDR3 bases: TGTGCCAGCAGTAACAGGATTAGCCAGCCCCAGCATTTT.

This clone has more than one count but fewer than ten. The chain employs TRBV19 and TRBJ2-2; D is ambiguous. The germline V and J ends were trimmed by 3 bases and 4 bases, with 9 bases remaining between them. CDR1 and CDR2 (germline): LNHDA, SQIVND (reference sequence). The CDR3 runs to 14 residues. CDR3: CASSIEVPTGELFF. CDR3 in DNA: TGTGCCAGTAGTATCGAGGTGCCCACCGGGGAGCTGTTTTTT.

V gene TRBV3-1 (or the pseudogene TRBV3-2) combines with J gene TRBJ2-3; TRBD1 matches 9 bases. The CDR3 length is 16 residues. Germline V lookup: CDR1 LGHDT, CDR2 YNNKEL (reference sequence). Trimming cost V 1 base and J 3 bases; bases outside gene matches: 5. The chain's CDR3 is CASSQVDRGGTDTQYF. The CDR3 nucleotides read TGTGCCAGCAGCCAAGTGGACAGGGGTGGGACAGATACGCAGTATTTT.

The chain recombines TRBV29-1 with TRBJ1-4; D is perhaps TRBD1 (6 bases). Looked up from germline, CDR1 is SQVTM and CDR2 is ANQGSEA. The CDR3 runs 13 residues. V lost 6 bases and J 5 bases, leaving 13 bases between the germline ends. The CDR3 spells CSVQGGLNEKLFF. As DNA, the CDR3 is TGCAGCGTACAGGGAGGGCTAAATGAAAAACTGTTTTTT.

In regard to this clone: A much larger clone is a single base away; this may be a read error. This sample includes further DNA sequences coding for the same CDR3. The chain links TRBV7-3 to TRBJ2-3; 7 bases align to TRBD2. CDR3 length equals 15 residues. Per the germline V gene, CDR1 is SGHTA and CDR2 is FQGTGA. Trimming cost V 0 bases and J 2 bases; bases outside gene matches: 2. For the CDR3, the DNA is TGTGCCAGCAGCTTAACGGCGGGGGTCACAGATACGCAGTATTTT. This gives the protein CASSLTAGVTDTQYF.